This T cell receptor beta chain was identified during a study of blood T cell repertoires in COVID-19. Study information: From T cells, B-cell-depleted T cells, or PBMCs came the material, which was cDNA or gDNA.

TCRdb's copy holds only in-frame clones and misses some; the assay was immunoSEQ multiplex PCR. The top ten hold approximately 1.5% of the sample, which has about 93,000 clones, 90% seen once. This clone was observed a handful of times. Sequencing used peripheral blood. This sequence originates from a human donor with active COVID-19. The donor label of this sample is uncertain.

The CDR3 nucleotides are TGTGCCACCAGCGGAATGGGACGGCGCGGGGTTGGAAACACCATATATTTT. Protein sequence: CATSGMGRRGVGNTIYF. The J gene is TRBJ1-3, the V gene TRBV15, with D perhaps TRBD1 (5 bases). This CDR3 spans 17 amino acids. Trimming pared 5 bases from V and 3 bases from J, leaving 20 bases between. Germline CDR1 is LNHNV and CDR2 is YYDKDF (reference sequence). Full variable domain (remainder filled in from reference TRBV15 and TRBJ1-3): DAMVIQNPRYQVTQFGKPVTLSCSQTLNHNVMYWYQQKSSQAPKLLFHYYDKDFNNEADTPDNFQSRRPNTSFCFLDIRSPGLGDTAMYLCATSGMGRRGVGNTIYFGEGSWLTVV.